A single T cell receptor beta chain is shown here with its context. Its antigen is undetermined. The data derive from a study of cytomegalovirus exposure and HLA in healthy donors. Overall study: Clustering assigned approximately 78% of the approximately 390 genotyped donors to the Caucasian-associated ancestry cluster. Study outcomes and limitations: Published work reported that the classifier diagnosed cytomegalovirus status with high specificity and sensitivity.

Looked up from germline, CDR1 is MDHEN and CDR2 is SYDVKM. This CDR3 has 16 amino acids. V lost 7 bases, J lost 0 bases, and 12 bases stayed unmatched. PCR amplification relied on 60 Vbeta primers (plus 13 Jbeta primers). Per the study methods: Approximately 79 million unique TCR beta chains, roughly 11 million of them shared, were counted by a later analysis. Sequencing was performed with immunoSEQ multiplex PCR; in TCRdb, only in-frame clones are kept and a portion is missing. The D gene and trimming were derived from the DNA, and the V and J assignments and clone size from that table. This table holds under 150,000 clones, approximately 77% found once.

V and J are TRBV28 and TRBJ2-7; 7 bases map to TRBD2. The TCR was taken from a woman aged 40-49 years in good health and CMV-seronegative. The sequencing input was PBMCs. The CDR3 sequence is CASTGVGTISSYEQYF. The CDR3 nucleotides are TGTGCCAGCACCGGGGTCGGGACTATTAGCTCCTACGAGCAGTACTTC.